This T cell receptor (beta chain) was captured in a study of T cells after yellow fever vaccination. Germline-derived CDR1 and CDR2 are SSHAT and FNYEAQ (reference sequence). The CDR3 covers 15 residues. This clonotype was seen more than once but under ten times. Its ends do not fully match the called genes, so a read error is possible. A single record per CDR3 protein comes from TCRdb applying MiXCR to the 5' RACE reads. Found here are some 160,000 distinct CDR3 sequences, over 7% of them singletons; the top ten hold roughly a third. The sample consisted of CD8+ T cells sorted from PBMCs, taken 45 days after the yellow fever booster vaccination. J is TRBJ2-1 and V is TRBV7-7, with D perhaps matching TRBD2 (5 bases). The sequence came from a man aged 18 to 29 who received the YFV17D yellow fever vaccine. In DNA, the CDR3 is TGTGCTAGCAGCTCTAGCCCATCTGACAAGACTGAGCAGTTCTTC. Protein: CASSSSPSDKTEQFF.